The entry below gives a single T cell receptor beta chain sequence along with its context. Its specificity is not known. TCRalpha and TCRbeta libraries used 5'RACE with constant-segment primers and UMIs. TCRdb reprocessed the 5' RACE reads via MiXCR and lists one record per CDR3 protein. The sample contains about 360,000 distinct CDR3 sequences, about 15% of which appear only once. The entry originates in a study of T-cell memory formation after mild COVID-19. General study points: Nothing confirmed that second-wave clones peaking on day 37 were specific for SARS-CoV-2.

The trim removed 4 bases at V and 2 bases at J, leaving 6 bases unmatched. The CDR3 sequence is 17 residues long. The V gene's germline CDR1 is LGHDT and CDR2 YNNKEL (reference sequence). This receptor was taken from a man aged 18 to 30 who had mild COVID-19 (a few samples of this study predate the infection). Cell type and time point are not known. The rearrangement uses TRBV3-1 and TRBJ2-3; the match to TRBD2 covers 13 bases. The sample taken for sequencing was PBMCs or a T cell subset sorted from them (not recorded which). The CDR3 loop is CASSPGLAGDYTDTQYF. As DNA, the CDR3 is TGTGCCAGCAGCCCTGGACTAGCGGGGGACTACACAGATACGCAGTATTTT.